This T cell receptor (beta chain) was observed in a study of blood T cells in healthy people across ages. This clonotype was seen only a few times. Its matching antigen is unknown. Study-wide results and caveats: Naive CD4+ cell counts and diversity both ran higher in long-lived than in aged donors.

With a J-beta primer mix and a sample-barcoded 5' primer, a second PCR ran about 7 to 11 cycles. Sequencing recovered at least 3 million CDR3-containing paired-end reads from each sample. TCRdb re-analysed the 5' RACE reads in MiXCR, keeping a single row per CDR3 protein. The data hold 650,000 to 1,000,000 distinct CDR3 sequences, with 35% to 40% observed a single time. The draw of peripheral blood yielded ten milliliters from each donor. Samples had at least 6 million PBMCs isolated from them. This TCR derives from a man aged 18 to 30 in good health. Sequencing was carried out using blood.

CDR3 in amino acids: CATSLRTGGRNSPLHF. The CDR3 coding sequence is TGTGCCACCAGCCTAAGAACAGGGGGTCGTAATTCACCCCTCCACTTT. The chain combines TRBV15 with TRBJ1-6, with TRBD1 matching 8 bases. V shed 5 bases, J shed 6 bases, and the junction held 9 bases outside the gene matches. Looked up from germline, CDR1 is LNHNV and CDR2 is YYDKDF (reference sequence). The CDR3 extends over 16 amino acids.